This TCR beta chain is from a study of identical twins. The CDR3 is 16 residues long. Germline V gives CDR1 SGHRS, CDR2 YFSETQ. Unmatched junction bases numbered 11, after V lost 5 bases and J lost 4 bases. TCRdb recomputed calls from the 5' RACE reads with MiXCR, one row per CDR3 protein. In the table there are about 520,000 distinct CDR3 sequences, 22% of which are singletons. These data also featured in a second study, about T cells expressing NK-cell markers. That source reports: The study left the HCMV specificity of expanded NKG2C+ T cell clones unresolved.

The chain recombines TRBV5-1 with TRBJ2-5, with TRBD2 identical over 10 bases. The origin of this receptor is a woman between 18 and 30 years old in good health. Material: CD4+ T cells sorted from blood. The CDR3 DNA sequence: TGCGCCAGCAGTATGAGGAACCTAGCGGGAGTAGAGACCCAGTACTTC. Its protein product is CASSMRNLAGVETQYF. The full variable domain, rest sourced from reference TRBV5-1 and TRBJ2-5, is KAGVTQTPRYLIKTRGQQVTLSCSPISGHRSVSWYQQTPGQGLQFLFEYFSETQRNKGNFPGRFSGRQFSNSRSEMNVSTLELGDSALYLCASSMRNLAGVETQYFGPGTRLLVL.